The T cell receptor beta chain under discussion was sequenced for a study of STAT5B mutations in CD4+ large granular lymphocyte leukemia. General study findings and limits: Compared with healthy controls (2/35), patient top clones favored TRBV06 (8/27). Without putative leukemic clones, patient CD4-sorted repertoires remained more clonal than healthy CD4+ repertoires.

Sequencing was at survey level. Assay used: immunoSEQ multiplex PCR; TCRdb lists only in-frame clones, some missing. This repertoire shows roughly 29,000 clones, approximately 84% found once; its top ten account for 0.9% to 1.2%. Comments on this clone: The antigen remains undetermined.

CDR1 is MDHEN and CDR2 is SYDVKM in the germline V gene. Trimming cost V 5 bases and J 4 bases, with 14 bases left between them. This CDR3 has 15 amino acids. V usage is TRBV28 and J usage is TRBJ2-2; D possibly corresponds to TRBD1 (5 bases). The specimen sequenced was CD4+ T cells from blood buffy coats. The sequence was collected from a human donor in good health. Here the CDR3 reads CASSPDTSPTGELFF. The CDR3 region has the DNA TGTGCCAGCAGTCCGGACACTTCCCCCACCGGGGAGCTGTTTTTT.